These 24 T cell receptor beta chains originate from one sample sequenced in a study of shared clonotypes between healthy human individuals. Here immunoSEQ multiplex PCR was the method, and the copy in TCRdb shows in-frame clones only, minus some. The data show some 1,100,000 clones, with around three quarters seen just once and around 0.47% held by the top ten. The sample taken for sequencing was memory CD4+ T cells from PBMCs. The sample's subset: CD45RA-negative fraction. The receptors stem from a man in his late teens or twenties in good health. Some clones in this sample may be carry-over from other donors' samples.

This clone was found once. This chain joins TRBV7-2 and TRBJ2-2; 7 bases match TRBD1. V dropped 5 bases and J dropped 0; count of bases not matched to a gene: 6. Germline V gene lookup returns CDR1 SGHTA and CDR2 FQGNSA. The CDR3 length is 16 residues. CDR3 nucleotide sequence: TGTGCCAGCAGCCGGGACAGACTCGCGAACACCGGGGAGCTGTTTTTT. It is translated as CASSRDRLANTGELFF.

V usage is TRBV4-2 and J usage is TRBJ2-1, with 15 bases lining up with TRBD2. Germline-derived CDR1 and CDR2 are LGHNA and YNFKEQ. With V trimmed by 4 bases and J by 7 bases, 2 bases remained unmatched. CDR3 length: 15 residues. In DNA, the CDR3 is TGTGCCAGCAGCCTGGGACTAGCGGGAGGTAATGAGCAGTTCTTC. Translated: CASSLGLAGGNEQFF.

This rearrangement joins TRBV9 to TRBJ2-2; D may be TRBD1 (6 bases). Deletions cut 4 bases from V and 4 bases from J, with 17 bases between. Looked up from germline, CDR1 is SGDLS and CDR2 is YYNGEE. This CDR3 region has 16 residues. The CDR3 loop is CASSTTQGQATGELFF. The CDR3 bases are TGTGCCAGCAGCACAACCCAGGGACAAGCCACCGGGGAGCTGTTTTTT. The full variable domain, with the rest looked up from reference TRBV9 and TRBJ2-2, is DSGVTQTPKHLITATGQRVTLRCSPRSGDLSVYWYQQSLDQGLQFLIQYYNGEERAKGNILERFSAQQFPDLHSELNLSSLELGDSALYFCASSTTQGQATGELFFGEGSRLTVL.

The V call is TRBV7-3, the J call TRBJ2-7; D could derive from TRBD1 or TRBD2 (5 bases each). This CDR3 contains 15 residues. V lost 0 bases to trimming and J lost 3 bases, with 12 bases between them. Germline CDR1 is SGHTA and CDR2 is FQGTGA. The CDR3 sequence is CASSLTGDGYYEQYF. CDR3 sequence (DNA): TGTGCCAGCAGCTTAACGGGGGACGGTTACTACGAGCAGTACTTC.

The chain is built from TRBV7-6 and TRBJ1-1; no clear D gene. Germline lookup yields CDR1 SGHVS and CDR2 FNYEAQ. This CDR3 spans 13 amino acids. V lost 4 bases and J lost 5, with 11 bases in between. CDR3 sequence reads: CASSSNLGTEAFF. In nucleotides, the CDR3 is TGTGCCAGCAGCTCAAACCTTGGGACTGAAGCTTTCTTT.

The DNA of the CDR3 is TGCGCCAGCAGCTTGGGCTTGAATGCTGGCTACACCTTC. Amino acids: CASSLGLNAGYTF. The chain carries TRBV5-1 and TRBJ1-2; D unresolved. V shed 0 bases and J shed 7 bases, with 10 bases lying between them. This CDR3 comprises 13 residues. Germline V lookup: CDR1 SGHRS, CDR2 YFSETQ.

The genes are TRBV7-3 and TRBJ2-7; the match to TRBD2 covers 7 bases. From germline, CDR1 is SGHTA and CDR2 FQGTGA. The CDR3 is made up of 13 amino acids. V dropped 5 bases and J dropped 3; count of bases not matched to a gene: 4. This CDR3 reads CASSPPGGYEQYF. In DNA, the CDR3 is TGTGCCAGCAGCCCCCCGGGGGGCTACGAGCAGTACTTC.

The rearrangement links TRBV2 to TRBJ2-7; no reliable D call. Looked up from germline, CDR1 is SNHLY and CDR2 is FYNNEI. The V end lost 6 bases, the J end lost 3 bases, and 6 bases lay between the germline ends. The CDR3 runs 11 residues. For the CDR3, the DNA is TGTGCCAGCAGACCAATCTACGAGCAGTACTTC. This translates into CASRPIYEQYF.

The table lists this clone with a few counts. The chain employs TRBV29-1 and TRBJ2-5, with TRBD2 matching 7 bases. Per germline, CDR1 SQVTM and CDR2 ANQGSEA. V lost 2 bases to trimming and J lost 3 bases; unmatched junction nucleotides: 3. The CDR3 runs to 13 residues. This CDR3 is CSVERGGEETQYF. The CDR3 nucleotides are TGCAGCGTTGAACGGGGAGGGGAAGAGACCCAGTACTTC.

This clone was seen many times. The V gene is TRBV20-1, the J gene TRBJ1-3; D not certain. Germline V gene data show CDR1 as DFQATT and CDR2 as SNEGSKA (reference sequence). V lost 6 bases and J 7 bases, leaving 10 bases between the germline ends. The CDR3 is 11 residues long. For the CDR3, the DNA is TGCAGTGCCGAGGGTGGTAACACCATATATTTT. Its protein product is CSAEGGNTIYF.

The CDR3: CASSLGLGAFF. CDR3 DNA: TGTGCCAGCAGCTTGGGCCTAGGGGCTTTCTTT. This chain uses TRBV5-5 with TRBJ1-1; no clear D. The V end was cut by 0 bases, the J end by 11 bases, with 8 bases between. Germline V gene data show CDR1 as SGHKS and CDR2 as YYEKEE (reference sequence). The CDR3 runs to 11 residues.

The chain has TRBV10-1 and TRBJ2-3; 9 bases match TRBD2. Germline CDR1 and CDR2: WNHNN and SYGVQD (reference sequence). The CDR3 has 16 amino acids. Trimming took 0 bases from V and 4 from J; bases not matched to a gene: 5. In DNA form, the CDR3 reads TGCGCCAGCAGTGAGTCTAGCGGGAGTCAGGCAGATACGCAGTATTTT. It translates to CASSESSGSQADTQYF.

This chain connects TRBV19 to TRBJ2-1, with 9 nucleotides matching TRBD1. After removal of 3 bases from V and 6 bases from J, the junction contained 12 bases not matched to a gene. The CDR3 has 17 amino acids. Looked up from germline, CDR1 is LNHDA and CDR2 is SQIVND (reference sequence). CDR3 DNA: TGTGCCAGTAGTATTCACACCCGACAGGGGGGACGCAATGAGCAGTTCTTC. Encoded protein: CASSIHTRQGGRNEQFF.

CDR3 bases: TGTGCCAGTAATAAAGCGGGAGGGAACAATGAGCAGTTCTTC. Its protein is CASNKAGGNNEQFF. The chain carries TRBV19 and TRBJ2-1; TRBD2 agrees at 10 bases. The germline V gene encodes CDR1 LNHDA and CDR2 SQIVND (reference sequence). The V gene end was trimmed by 7 bases and the J gene end by 5 bases; junction bases not matched to a gene: 5. The CDR3 is made up of 14 amino acids.

J is TRBJ1-2 and V is TRBV19; a possible D gene is TRBD1 (5 bases). The CDR3 consists of 13 residues. Trimming shortened V by 8 bases and J by 2 bases, and 12 bases separated the two germline ends. Germline V gene lookup returns CDR1 LNHDA and CDR2 SQIVND (reference sequence). The CDR3, as DNA: TGTGCCAGTTCTCGGGACGGAAACTATGGCTACACCTTC. It is translated as CASSRDGNYGYTF.

The sample holds many counts of this clone. The rearrangement uses TRBV10-2 and TRBJ2-7; D tentatively fits TRBD1 or TRBD2 (7 bases each). V dropped 2 bases and J dropped 0 bases, with 11 bases sitting between them. Per the germline V gene, CDR1 is WSHSY and CDR2 is SAAADI. The CDR3 length is 15 residues. The CDR3 sequence is CASSEPRGGSYEQYF. Here the CDR3 DNA reads TGCGCCAGCAGTGAGCCCAGGGGGGGCTCCTACGAGCAGTACTTC.

V and J are TRBV28 and TRBJ1-2; TRBD1 might be the D (6 bases). V dropped 4 bases and J dropped 3 bases, with 12 bases sitting between them. This CDR3 has 14 amino acids. Germline V CDR1 and CDR2: MDHEN, SYDVKM. The CDR3 nucleotides are TGTGCCAGCAGTTCAGGGGCTTACGACTATGGCTACACCTTC. As protein: CASSSGAYDYGYTF.

This sequence joins TRBV7-2 and TRBJ2-1; the D is unclear. Germline V gene lookup returns CDR1 SGHTA and CDR2 FQGNSA. The CDR3 sequence is 14 residues long. Trimming left V 4 bases short and J 6 bases short, with 13 bases between. In DNA, the CDR3 is TGTGCCAGCAGCTCTAACCACTTGCCCAATGAGCAGTTCTTC. Its translation is CASSSNHLPNEQFF.

The chain recombines TRBV28 with TRBJ2-1, with 7 positions matching TRBD1. This CDR3 has 13 residues. The ends lost 8 bases at V and 4 bases at J; junction bases unmatched: 5. Germline V lookup: CDR1 MDHEN, CDR2 SYDVKM. CDR3 loop: CASRRDSYNEQFF. CDR3 nucleotide sequence: TGTGCCAGCCGACGGGACAGTTACAATGAGCAGTTCTTC. The whole variable domain, remainder taken from reference TRBV28 and TRBJ2-1, is DVKVTQSSRYLVKRTGEKVFLECVQDMDHENMFWYRQDPGLGLRLIYFSYDVKMKEKGDIPEGYSVSREKKERFSLILESASTNQTSMYLCASRRDSYNEQFFGPGTRLTVL.

This clone was seen a handful of times. The rearrangement uses TRBV6-5 and TRBJ2-1; 8 bases match TRBD2. Per the germline V gene, CDR1 is MNHEY and CDR2 is SVGAGI. This CDR3 comprises 15 residues. V shed 6 bases and J 5 bases; nucleotides not matched to a gene: 9. CDR3 in amino acids: CASRKKREWHNEQFF. DNA for the CDR3: TGTGCCAGCAGGAAAAAGCGGGAGTGGCACAATGAGCAGTTCTTC.

This clone was found many times. This sample also contains other DNA sequences that code for the same CDR3. J is TRBJ1-1 and V is TRBV7-9; D remains unclear. This CDR3 spans 13 amino acids. Looked up from germline, CDR1 is SEHNR and CDR2 is FQNEAQ (reference sequence). Trimming stripped 5 bases from V and 1 base from J, with 8 bases between. The chain's CDR3 is CASSRQENTEAFF. Written as DNA, the CDR3 is TGTGCCAGCAGCCGACAAGAGAACACTGAAGCTTTCTTT. Full variable domain (rest looked up from reference TRBV7-9 and TRBJ1-1): DTGVSQNPRHKITKRGQNVTFRCDPISEHNRLYWYRQTLGQGPEFLTYFQNEAQLEKSRLLSDRFSAERPKGSFSTLEIQRTEQGDSAMYLCASSRQENTEAFFGQGTRLTVV.

The rearrangement links TRBV18 to TRBJ1-2, with D maybe TRBD1 (5 bases). With 5 bases removed from V and 4 bases from J, the gap between germline ends came to 11 bases. From germline, CDR1 is KGHSH and CDR2 LQKENI. The CDR3 has 13 residues. CDR3 sequence: CASSEGRSYGYTF. CDR3 bases: TGTGCCAGCTCAGAGGGACGGTCCTATGGCTACACCTTC.

V is TRBV28 and J is TRBJ2-7, with a weak D call TRBD1 (5 bases). The CDR3 contains 16 residues. The germline gives CDR1 MDHEN, CDR2 SYDVKM. Trimming shortened V by 3 bases and J by 0 bases, and 15 bases separated the two germline ends. CDR3 DNA sequence: TGTGCCAGCAGTTTTTCTCCAGGGATCCCCTCCTACGAGCAGTACTTC. Amino acid sequence: CASSFSPGIPSYEQYF.

The V and J genes are TRBV10-3 and TRBJ2-7; no reliable D call. CDR3 length equals 12 residues. Trimming left V 2 bases short and J 4 bases short, with 6 bases between. Germline V gene data show CDR1 as ENHRY and CDR2 as SYGVKD. The CDR3 region is CAISEIGYEQYF. The DNA of the CDR3 is TGTGCCATCAGTGAGATCGGTTACGAGCAGTACTTC.